The next 17 T cell receptor beta chains were all read from a single sample in a study of neoadjuvant anti-PD-1 for oral cavity cancer. Generated by immunoSEQ multiplex PCR, the TCRdb table keeps only in-frame clones and is missing some. The sample holds approximately 15,000 clones, 67% seen once. The source was PBMCs, collected before nivolumab (anti-PD-1) treatment. All receptors derive from a person aged 40 to 85 with oral cavity squamous cell carcinoma.

The chain uses TRBV5-1 and TRBJ1-2; tentatively, D is TRBD1 (6 bases). The CDR3 length is 15 residues. Germline V lookup: CDR1 SGHRS, CDR2 YFSETQ. Trimming left V 0 bases short and J 8 bases short, with 17 bases between. The DNA for the CDR3 is TGCGCCAGCAGCTTGGCAGGGGTCCTCATCGGCGGCTACACCTTC. Translating it yields CASSLAGVLIGGYTF. The full variable domain, in which reference TRBV5-1 and TRBJ1-2 provide the parts outside the CDR3, is KAGVTQTPRYLIKTRGQQVTLSCSPISGHRSVSWYQQTPGQGLQFLFEYFSETQRNKGNFPGRFSGRQFSNSRSEMNVSTLELGDSALYLCASSLAGVLIGGYTFGSGTRLTVV.

This chain connects TRBV5-8 to TRBJ2-7; 8 nucleotides match TRBD1. The CDR3 runs 15 residues. With 4 bases clipped from V and 2 bases from J, the junction kept 8 bases outside the gene matches. CDR1 is SGHTS and CDR2 is YDEGEE in the germline V gene. The CDR3 loop is CASSQFGQGPYEQYF. Here the CDR3 DNA reads TGTGCCAGCAGCCAATTCGGACAGGGTCCCTACGAGCAGTACTTC.

The rearrangement joins TRBV4-1 to TRBJ1-2; D possibly corresponds to TRBD1 (5 bases). Germline V CDR1 and CDR2: MGHRA, YSYEKL. Between the trimmed V and J ends, which lost 4 bases and 8 bases, there was a span of 20 bases. This CDR3 is 15 amino acids long. The CDR3: CASSLAGIGGNGYTF. The DNA of the CDR3 is TGCGCCAGCAGCCTGGCGGGGATTGGGGGGAACGGCTACACCTTC.

This clone has a single count. The J gene is TRBJ2-7, the V gene TRBV2; perhaps D is TRBD1 or TRBD2 (5 bases each). Deletions cut 2 bases from V and 0 bases from J, with 11 bases between. The CDR3 totals 15 residues. Germline lookup yields CDR1 SNHLY and CDR2 FYNNEI. The CDR3: CASSESRDDSYEQYF. The CDR3 nucleotides are TGTGCCAGCAGTGAAAGCAGGGACGACTCCTACGAGCAGTACTTC.

The rearrangement joins TRBV6-1 to TRBJ2-2; TRBD2 might be the D (6 bases). Trimming shortened V by 10 bases and J by 4 bases, and 16 bases separated the two germline ends. The germline gives CDR1 MNHNS, CDR2 SASEGT. The CDR3 is made up of 14 amino acids. CDR3 nucleotide sequence: TGTGCCACCGAGGCCTCGGGGGTCACCGGGGAGCTGTTTTTT. It codes for CATEASGVTGELFF.

This clone was found a few times. The chain uses TRBV28 and TRBJ2-5; 8 bases align to TRBD2. V dropped 3 bases and J dropped 4; count of bases not matched to a gene: 1. This CDR3 is 13 amino acids long. The germline V gene encodes CDR1 MDHEN and CDR2 SYDVKM. This CDR3 is CASSFLAGETQYF. The CDR3 nucleotides read TGTGCCAGCAGTTTCCTAGCGGGAGAGACCCAGTACTTC.

The chain recombines TRBV28 with TRBJ2-2; D perhaps matches TRBD2 (6 bases). This CDR3 has 15 residues. The ends were cut back, 7 bases at V and 2 bases at J, with 14 bases in the middle. Germline-derived CDR1 and CDR2 are MDHEN and SYDVKM. The CDR3 region is CASTPGTANTGELFF. The CDR3, as DNA: TGTGCCAGCACCCCCGGGACTGCTAACACCGGGGAGCTGTTTTTT.

The chain is built from TRBV30 and TRBJ1-4; TRBD1 might be the D (6 bases). V was shortened by 2 bases and J by 7 bases, with 11 bases between the two germline ends. Germline V lookup: CDR1 GTSNPN, CDR2 SVGIG (reference sequence). The length of the CDR3 is 13 residues. CDR3 nucleotides: TGTGCCTGGAGTTGGACAGAGGGTGAAAAACTGTTTTTT. Its protein product is CAWSWTEGEKLFF.

The rearrangement links TRBV14 to TRBJ2-3; D may be TRBD1 or TRBD2 (6 bases each). This CDR3 has 15 amino acids. The germline V gene encodes CDR1 SGHDN and CDR2 FVKESK. The V end lost 1 base, the J end lost 6 bases, and 14 bases lay between the germline ends. The CDR3 DNA is TGTGCCAGCAGCCAAGGGGGGGCGGACACGGATACGCAGTATTTT. Protein sequence: CASSQGGADTDTQYF.

This clone has only a few counts. The chain uses TRBV10-3 and TRBJ2-2; no reliable D call. CDR1 ENHRY and CDR2 SYGVKD come from the germline V gene. V was cut by 4 bases and J by 6 bases, with 3 bases left in between. There are 11 residues in the CDR3. CDR3 nucleotide sequence: TGTGCCATCAGTGGGGCCGGGGAGCTGTTTTTT. Its translation: CAISGAGELFF.

J is TRBJ1-1 and V is TRBV6-1; no clear D. Germline V lookup: CDR1 MNHNS, CDR2 SASEGT. The CDR3 is 13 amino acids. V shed 4 bases and J shed 1 base, with 7 bases lying between them. The CDR3 sequence is CASSGTANTEAFF. Written as DNA, the CDR3 is TGTGCCAGCAGTGGCACAGCGAACACTGAAGCTTTCTTT.

The CDR3 DNA follows: TGTGCCAGCAGTCCAGACCAGACCCGTCAGCCCCAGCATTTT. This codes for CASSPDQTRQPQHF. The chain links TRBV28 to TRBJ1-5; no clear D gene. CDR1 is MDHEN and CDR2 is SYDVKM in the germline V gene. V was pared by 5 bases and J by 6 bases, with 14 bases between. This CDR3 is built from 14 residues.

V gene TRBV2 combines with J gene TRBJ2-2, with 9 bases aligning to TRBD1. The CDR3 totals 15 residues. Losses at the gene ends were 5 bases for V and 3 bases for J; bases not matched to a gene: 4. Germline V gene sequence: CDR1 SNHLY, CDR2 FYNNEI. This chain's CDR3 is CASSRRQGDTGELFF. CDR3 DNA sequence: TGTGCCAGCAGTCGGCGACAGGGGGACACCGGGGAGCTGTTTTTT. Together with reference TRBV2 and TRBJ2-2, the CDR3 gives the full variable domain: EPEVTQTPSHQVTQMGQEVILRCVPISNHLYFYWYRQILGQKVEFLVSFYNNEISEKSEIFDDQFSVERPDGSNFTLKIRSTKLEDSAMYFCASSRRQGDTGELFFGEGSRLTVL.

J is TRBJ1-4 and V is TRBV5-4, with no clear D. V was shortened by 2 bases and J by 0 bases, with 8 bases between the two germline ends. Germline V lookup: CDR1 SGHNT, CDR2 YYREEE (reference sequence). This CDR3 comprises 15 residues. Here the CDR3 reads CASSFSGTTNEKLFF. The CDR3 nucleotides read TGTGCCAGCAGCTTCTCGGGAACAACTAATGAAAAACTGTTTTTT.

The rearrangement links TRBV11-1 to TRBJ2-1; TRBD2 agrees at 9 bases. After removal of 2 bases from V and 5 bases from J, the junction contained 4 bases not matched to a gene. Germline CDR1 reads SGHAT; CDR2 reads FQDESV (reference sequence). The CDR3 has 15 residues. The CDR3 loop is CASSLTSGRHNEQFF. The CDR3 bases are TGTGCCAGCAGCTTAACCAGCGGGAGGCACAATGAGCAGTTCTTC.

This chain connects TRBV30 to TRBJ2-5, with D perhaps matching TRBD2 (6 bases). This CDR3 is 13 amino acids long. Germline CDR1 is GTSNPN and CDR2 is SVGIG (reference sequence). Trimming removed 0 bases at V and 3 bases at J, with 8 bases between. Written as DNA, the CDR3 is TGTGCCTGGAGTGTACGGGAGAAAGAGACCCAGTACTTC. It is translated as CAWSVREKETQYF.

The chain joins TRBV6-1 to TRBJ1-1; the D gene is possibly TRBD1 (6 bases). This CDR3 spans 9 amino acids. The germline V and J ends were trimmed by 10 bases and 8 bases, with 8 bases remaining between them. Germline V gives CDR1 MNHNS, CDR2 SASEGT. The DNA for the CDR3 is TGTGCCATCGGGACAGAAGCTTTCTTT. It is translated as CAIGTEAFF.